This T cell receptor beta chain was found in a study of cytomegalovirus exposure and HLA in healthy donors. Study-level results: The authors excluded some V segments, including TRBV6-2 and TRBV6-3, as indistinguishable.

A note on this clone: Its antigen remains unidentified.

PCR used 60 Vbeta primers and 13 Jbeta primers. The table came from immunoSEQ multiplex PCR; TCRdb's copy has only in-frame clones and leaves some out. This table has 150,000 or so clones, around 66% appearing once. Trimming stripped 0 bases from V and 4 bases from J, with 7 bases between. The CDR3 totals 13 residues. Per germline, CDR1 GTSNPN and CDR2 SVGIG (reference sequence). Material: PBMCs. V usage is TRBV30 and J usage is TRBJ1-3, with D uncertain. This clonotype was sampled from a woman aged 25 to 39 in good health and CMV-seropositive. The DNA of the CDR3 is TGTGCCTGGAGTGTTAGTCGAGGAAACACCATATATTTT. Translation gives CAWSVSRGNTIYF.